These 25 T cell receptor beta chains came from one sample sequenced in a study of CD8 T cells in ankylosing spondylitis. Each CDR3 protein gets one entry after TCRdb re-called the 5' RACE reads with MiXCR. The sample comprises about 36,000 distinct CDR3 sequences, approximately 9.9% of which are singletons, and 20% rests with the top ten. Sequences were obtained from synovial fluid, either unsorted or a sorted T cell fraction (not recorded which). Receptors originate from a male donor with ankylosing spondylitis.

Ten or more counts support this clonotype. The CDR3: CASSLRPQQHLVSYEQYF. CDR3 coding DNA: TGCGCCAGCAGCTTGCGACCCCAGCAACATCTGGTCTCCTACGAGCAGTACTTC. V and J are TRBV5-1 and TRBJ2-7, with unresolved D. V lost 1 base and J lost 0, with 20 bases in between. CDR3 length equals 18 residues. Germline V gene data show CDR1 as SGHRS and CDR2 as YFSETQ.

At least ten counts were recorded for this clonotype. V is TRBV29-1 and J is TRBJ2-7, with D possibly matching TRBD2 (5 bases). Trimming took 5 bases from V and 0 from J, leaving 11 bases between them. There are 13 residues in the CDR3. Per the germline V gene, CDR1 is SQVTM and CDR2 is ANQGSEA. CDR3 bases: TGCAGCGTTCGAAGGACTCTCTCCTACGAGCAGTACTTC. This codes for CSVRRTLSYEQYF.

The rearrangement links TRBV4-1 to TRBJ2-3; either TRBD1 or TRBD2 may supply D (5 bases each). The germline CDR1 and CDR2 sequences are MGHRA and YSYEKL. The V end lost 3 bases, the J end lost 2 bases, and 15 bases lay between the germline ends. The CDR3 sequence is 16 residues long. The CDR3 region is CASSQHGTPATDTQYF. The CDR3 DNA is TGCGCCAGCAGCCAGCATGGGACCCCGGCCACAGATACGCAGTATTTT.

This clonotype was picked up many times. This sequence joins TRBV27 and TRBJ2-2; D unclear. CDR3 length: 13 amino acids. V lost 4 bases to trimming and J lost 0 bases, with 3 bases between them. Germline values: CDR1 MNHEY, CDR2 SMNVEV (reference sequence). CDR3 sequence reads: CASSWANTGELFF. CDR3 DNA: TGTGCCAGCAGTTGGGCGAACACCGGGGAGCTGTTTTTT.

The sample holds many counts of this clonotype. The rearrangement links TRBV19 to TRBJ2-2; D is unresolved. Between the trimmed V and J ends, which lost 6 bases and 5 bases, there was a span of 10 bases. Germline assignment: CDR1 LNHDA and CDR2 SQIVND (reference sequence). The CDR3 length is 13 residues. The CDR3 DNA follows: TGTGCCAGTAGCCTCCGTGCGACCGGGGAGCTGTTTTTT. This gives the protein CASSLRATGELFF.

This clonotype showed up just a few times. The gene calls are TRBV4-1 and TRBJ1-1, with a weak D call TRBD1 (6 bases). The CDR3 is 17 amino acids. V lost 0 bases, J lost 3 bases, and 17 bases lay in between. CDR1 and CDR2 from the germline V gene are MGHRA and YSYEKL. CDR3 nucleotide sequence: TGCGCCAGCAGCCAAGAAGGGGGGTCAGGGTTATACACTGAAGCTTTCTTT. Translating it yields CASSQEGGSGLYTEAFF.

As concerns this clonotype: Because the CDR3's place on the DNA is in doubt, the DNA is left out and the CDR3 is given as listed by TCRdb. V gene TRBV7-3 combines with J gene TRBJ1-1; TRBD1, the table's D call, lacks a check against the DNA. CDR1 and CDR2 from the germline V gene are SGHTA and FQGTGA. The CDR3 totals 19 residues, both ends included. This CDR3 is CASSFYICSAQQGGAEAFF.

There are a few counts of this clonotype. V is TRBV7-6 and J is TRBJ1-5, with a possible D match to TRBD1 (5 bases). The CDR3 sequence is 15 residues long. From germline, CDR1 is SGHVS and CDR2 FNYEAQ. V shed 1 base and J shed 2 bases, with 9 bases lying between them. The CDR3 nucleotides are TGTGCCAGCAGCTTAGGGGGGTTTGGCAATCAGCCCCAGCATTTT. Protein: CASSLGGFGNQPQHF.

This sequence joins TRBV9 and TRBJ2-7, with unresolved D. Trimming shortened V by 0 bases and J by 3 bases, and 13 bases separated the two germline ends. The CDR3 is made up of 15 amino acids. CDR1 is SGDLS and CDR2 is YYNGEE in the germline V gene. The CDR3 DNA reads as TGTGCCAGCAGCGTAGGCCCGGAAGCTGGCTACGAGCAGTACTTC. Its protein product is CASSVGPEAGYEQYF. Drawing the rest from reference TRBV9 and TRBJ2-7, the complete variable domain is DSGVTQTPKHLITATGQRVTLRCSPRSGDLSVYWYQQSLDQGLQFLIQYYNGEERAKGNILERFSAQQFPDLHSELNLSSLELGDSALYFCASSVGPEAGYEQYFGPGTRLTVT.

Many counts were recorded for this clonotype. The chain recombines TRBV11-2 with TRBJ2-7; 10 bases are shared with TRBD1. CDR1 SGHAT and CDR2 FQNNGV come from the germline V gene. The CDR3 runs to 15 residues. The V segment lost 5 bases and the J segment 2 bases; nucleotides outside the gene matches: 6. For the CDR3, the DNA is TGTGCCAGCAGCGTCAGGACAGGGGGAGCCTACGAGCAGTACTTC. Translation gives CASSVRTGGAYEQYF.

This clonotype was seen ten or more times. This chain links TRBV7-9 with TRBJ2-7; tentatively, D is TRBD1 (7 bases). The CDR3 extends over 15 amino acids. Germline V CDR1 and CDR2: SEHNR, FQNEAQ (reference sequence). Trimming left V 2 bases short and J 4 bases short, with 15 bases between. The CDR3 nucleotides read TGTGCCAGCAGCTTATCGCAGGGGGGTTCTTACGAGCAGTACTTC. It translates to CASSLSQGGSYEQYF.

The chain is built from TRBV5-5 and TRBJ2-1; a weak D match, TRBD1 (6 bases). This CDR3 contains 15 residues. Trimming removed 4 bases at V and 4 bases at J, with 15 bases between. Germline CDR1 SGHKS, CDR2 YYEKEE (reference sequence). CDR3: CASSLLQGPYNEQFF. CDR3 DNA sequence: TGTGCCAGCAGCCTGCTACAGGGACCTTACAATGAGCAGTTCTTC.

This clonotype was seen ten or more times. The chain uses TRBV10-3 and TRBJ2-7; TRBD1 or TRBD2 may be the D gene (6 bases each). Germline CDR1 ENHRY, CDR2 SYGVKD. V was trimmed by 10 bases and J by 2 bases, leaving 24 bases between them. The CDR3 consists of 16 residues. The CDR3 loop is CATTGAPGADPYEQYF. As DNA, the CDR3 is TGTGCCACCACCGGGGCCCCGGGGGCAGACCCCTACGAGCAGTACTTC.

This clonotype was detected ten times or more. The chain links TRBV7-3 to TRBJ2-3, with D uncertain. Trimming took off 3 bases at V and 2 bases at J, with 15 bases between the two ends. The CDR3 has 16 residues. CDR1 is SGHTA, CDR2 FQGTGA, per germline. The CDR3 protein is CASSFLPIEDTDTQYF. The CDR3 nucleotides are TGTGCCAGCAGCTTTTTACCTATAGAGGACACAGATACGCAGTATTTT. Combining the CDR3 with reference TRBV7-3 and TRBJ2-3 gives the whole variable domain GAGVSQTPSNKVTEKGKYVELRCDPISGHTALYWYRQSLGQGPEFLIYFQGTGAADDSGLPNDRFFAVRPEGSVSTLKIQRTERGDSAVYLCASSFLPIEDTDTQYFGPGTRLTVL.

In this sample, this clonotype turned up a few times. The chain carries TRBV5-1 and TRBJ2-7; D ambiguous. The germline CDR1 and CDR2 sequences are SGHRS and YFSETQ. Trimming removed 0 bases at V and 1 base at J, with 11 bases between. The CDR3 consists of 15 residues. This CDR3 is CASSLVASNSYEQYF. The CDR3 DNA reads TGCGCCAGCAGCTTGGTGGCATCGAATTCCTACGAGCAGTACTTC.

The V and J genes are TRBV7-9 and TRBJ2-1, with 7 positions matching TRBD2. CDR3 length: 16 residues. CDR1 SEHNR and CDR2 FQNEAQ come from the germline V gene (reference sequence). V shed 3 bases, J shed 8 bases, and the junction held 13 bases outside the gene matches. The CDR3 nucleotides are TGTGCCAGCAGCTTGGCATCGGGGGGAATACAATATGAGCAGTTCTTC. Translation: CASSLASGGIQYEQFF.

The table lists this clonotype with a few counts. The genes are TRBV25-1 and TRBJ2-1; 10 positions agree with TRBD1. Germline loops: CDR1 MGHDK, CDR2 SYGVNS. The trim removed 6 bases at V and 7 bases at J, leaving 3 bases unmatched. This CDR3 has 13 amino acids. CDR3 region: CASRRQGANEQFF. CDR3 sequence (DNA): TGTGCCAGCAGAAGACAGGGGGCGAATGAGCAGTTCTTC.

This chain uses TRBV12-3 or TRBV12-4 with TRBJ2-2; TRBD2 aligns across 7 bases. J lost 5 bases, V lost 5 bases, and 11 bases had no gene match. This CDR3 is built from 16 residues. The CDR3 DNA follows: TGTGCCAGCAGTAGTTTAAGGGGCGGGAGAACCGGGGAGCTGTTTTTT. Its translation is CASSSLRGGRTGELFF.

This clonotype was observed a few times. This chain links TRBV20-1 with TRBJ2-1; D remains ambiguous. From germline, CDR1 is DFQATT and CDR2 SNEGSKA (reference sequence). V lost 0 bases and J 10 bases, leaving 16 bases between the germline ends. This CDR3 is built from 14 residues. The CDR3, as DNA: TGCAGTGCTAGAGAGCCTTCCCGACCTGGGGAGCAGTTCTTC. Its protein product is CSAREPSRPGEQFF.

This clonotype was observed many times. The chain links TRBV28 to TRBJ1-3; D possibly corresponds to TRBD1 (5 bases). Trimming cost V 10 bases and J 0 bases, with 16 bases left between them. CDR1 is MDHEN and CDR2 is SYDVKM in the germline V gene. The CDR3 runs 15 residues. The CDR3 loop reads CATLGGDLSGNTIYF. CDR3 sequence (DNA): TGTGCCACCTTGGGGGGGGACCTCTCTGGAAACACCATATATTTT.

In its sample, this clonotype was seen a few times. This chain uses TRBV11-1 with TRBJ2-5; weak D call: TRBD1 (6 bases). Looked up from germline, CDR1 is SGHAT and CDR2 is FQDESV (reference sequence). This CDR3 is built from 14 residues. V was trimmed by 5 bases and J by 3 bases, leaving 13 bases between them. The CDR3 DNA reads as TGTGCCAGCAGCCACGACAGGTCCGAAGAGACCCAGTACTTC. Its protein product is CASSHDRSEETQYF.

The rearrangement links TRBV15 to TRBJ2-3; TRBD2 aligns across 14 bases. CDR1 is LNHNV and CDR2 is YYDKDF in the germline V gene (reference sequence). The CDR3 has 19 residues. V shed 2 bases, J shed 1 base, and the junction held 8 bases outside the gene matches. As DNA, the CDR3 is TGTGCCACCAGCAGACTTAGCGGGACTAGCGGGAGAGGCACAGATACGCAGTATTTT. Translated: CATSRLSGTSGRGTDTQYF. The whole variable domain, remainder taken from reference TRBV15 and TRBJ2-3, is DAMVIQNPRYQVTQFGKPVTLSCSQTLNHNVMYWYQQKSSQAPKLLFHYYDKDFNNEADTPDNFQSRRPNTSFCFLDIRSPGLGDTAMYLCATSRLSGTSGRGTDTQYFGPGTRLTVL.

The CDR3 loop reads CASSFPRTSGREYNEQFF. In DNA form, the CDR3 reads TGTGCCAGCAGCTTCCCCCGGACTAGCGGGAGGGAATACAATGAGCAGTTCTTC. The chain combines TRBV11-2 with TRBJ2-1, with 15 bases that match TRBD2. With 3 bases clipped from V and 4 bases from J, the junction kept 7 bases outside the gene matches. The CDR3 has 18 residues. Germline CDR1 and CDR2: SGHAT and FQNNGV.

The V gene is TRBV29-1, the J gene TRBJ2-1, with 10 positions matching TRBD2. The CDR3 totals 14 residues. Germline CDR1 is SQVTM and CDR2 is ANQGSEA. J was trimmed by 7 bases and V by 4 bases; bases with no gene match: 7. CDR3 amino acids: CSVVASGSNNEQFF. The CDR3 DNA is TGCAGCGTTGTGGCTAGCGGGAGTAATAATGAGCAGTTCTTC.

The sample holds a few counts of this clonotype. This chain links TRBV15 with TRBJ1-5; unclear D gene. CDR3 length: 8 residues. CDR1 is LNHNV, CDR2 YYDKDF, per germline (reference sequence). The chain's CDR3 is CSNQPQHF. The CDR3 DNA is TGTAGCAATCAGCCCCAGCATTTT.